The 27 T cell receptor beta chains below were found in one sample sequenced in a study of monozygotic twins with inflammatory bowel disease. Using the 5' RACE reads, TCRdb records one entry per CDR3 protein without DNA. The ten top clones account for roughly 2.5%, within a sample of 440,000 or so distinct CDR3 sequences. The sample taken for sequencing was blood. The source of these receptors is a human donor with ulcerative colitis or Crohn's disease, or a healthy co-twin of an affected twin (not recorded which).

The chain combines TRBV5-4 with TRBJ2-1; with no DNA, the TCRdb D assignment of TRBD1 cannot be verified. Germline CDR1 SGHNT, CDR2 YYREEE (reference sequence). The CDR3 has 13 residues. The CDR3 reads CASSAGANNEQFF.

This rearrangement joins TRBV7-6 to TRBJ1-6; the D call from TCRdb, TRBD1, cannot be confirmed without DNA. Germline V CDR1 and CDR2: SGHVS, FNYEAQ. This CDR3 is 14 amino acids long. CDR3 protein: CASSFAGGDSPLHF.

The chain's CDR3 is CATSRDTTGRYEQYF. V gene TRBV15 combines with J gene TRBJ2-7; there is no DNA to check the TCRdb D call of TRBD2. The CDR3 has 15 residues. CDR1 LNHNV and CDR2 YYDKDF come from the germline V gene (reference sequence).

This chain joins TRBV19 and TRBJ1-5; with no DNA, the TCRdb D assignment of TRBD1 cannot be verified. This CDR3 has 14 amino acids. Germline CDR1 and CDR2: LNHDA and SQIVND (reference sequence). The CDR3 sequence: CATEQGALNQPQHF.

The CDR3 is CASSFSGGAGANVLTF. V usage is TRBV7-2 and J usage is TRBJ2-6; TCRdb's D gene call, TRBD1, goes unchecked for lack of DNA. The CDR3 runs to 16 residues. Per the germline V gene, CDR1 is SGHTA and CDR2 is FQGNSA. The whole variable domain, filled in from reference TRBV7-2 and TRBJ2-6, reads GAGVSQSPSNKVTEKGKDVELRCDPISGHTALYWYRQSLGQGLEFLIYFQGNSAPDKSGLPSDRFSAERTGGSVSTLTIQRTQQEDSAVYLCASSFSGGAGANVLTFGAGSRLTVL.

The chain employs TRBV12-3 or TRBV12-4 and TRBJ1-1; the D call of TRBD1 rests on TCRdb alone, since no DNA is present to check it. The CDR3 loop spans 14 amino acids. The chain's CDR3 is CASSPGAGNTEAFF.

This chain connects TRBV5-1 to TRBJ1-1. The CDR3 is made up of 13 amino acids. Germline CDR1 is SGHRS and CDR2 is YFSETQ. CDR3 in amino acids: CASSLKVGTEAFF.

The genes are TRBV18 and TRBJ2-1. The germline V gene encodes CDR1 KGHSH and CDR2 LQKENI. CDR3 length: 16 residues. CDR3 in amino acids: CASSPPLGSSYNEQFF.

The chain carries TRBV7-2 and TRBJ2-2; TCRdb lists TRBD1, though no DNA is available to test this call. The CDR3 runs 15 residues. The germline gives CDR1 SGHTA, CDR2 FQGNSA. The chain's CDR3 is CASSSGQGNTGELFF.

The J gene is TRBJ2-5, the V gene TRBV28; TCRdb's D call of TRBD1 is untestable without DNA. CDR3 size: 12 residues. The germline gives CDR1 MDHEN, CDR2 SYDVKM. The CDR3 sequence: CASATGLETQYF.

The rearrangement uses TRBV28 and TRBJ2-5; as DNA is missing, the TRBD2 call by TCRdb cannot be tested. The CDR3 is 14 amino acids. CDR1 MDHEN and CDR2 SYDVKM come from the germline V gene. This CDR3 is CASRDRDFQETQYF.

The V and J genes are TRBV11-1 and TRBJ2-7; checking the TCRdb D call of TRBD2 is not possible without DNA. Per the germline V gene, CDR1 is SGHAT and CDR2 is FQDESV (reference sequence). The CDR3 loop spans 18 amino acids. CDR3 protein: CASSLGTIAGGVGYEQYF.

This chain links TRBV7-9 with TRBJ1-1; TCRdb designates TRBD1, a call that cannot be tested without DNA. This CDR3 has 15 residues. Germline V gives CDR1 SEHNR, CDR2 FQNEAQ (reference sequence). CDR3 loop: CASSLGRGRDTEAFF.

V is TRBV5-6 and J is TRBJ1-5; TCRdb names TRBD1, which stays unverified in the absence of DNA. CDR3 size: 15 residues. Per the germline V gene, CDR1 is SGHDT and CDR2 is YYEEEE. CDR3 sequence: CASSLRQGINQPQHF.

This sequence joins TRBV2 and TRBJ2-5; TCRdb proposes TRBD2, but this gene call is untestable without DNA. The CDR3 is 15 residues long. Germline CDR1 and CDR2: SNHLY and FYNNEI. CDR3 in amino acids: CASSPDRTRSETQYF.

This chain connects TRBV4-1 to TRBJ2-7; absent DNA, TCRdb's TRBD1 call cannot be checked. The CDR3 contains 13 residues. Germline CDR1 reads MGHRA; CDR2 reads YSYEKL. The CDR3 protein is CASSQGVYYEQYF.

V and J are TRBV11-2 and TRBJ2-2; the D call of TRBD1 rests on TCRdb alone, since no DNA is present to check it. CDR3 length: 15 amino acids. In germline, CDR1 is SGHAT, CDR2 FQNNGV. The CDR3 sequence is CASSRNRVFTGELFF.

This sequence joins TRBV2 and TRBJ1-2; TCRdb proposes TRBD1, but this gene call is untestable without DNA. The CDR3 spans 13 residues. The germline V gene encodes CDR1 SNHLY and CDR2 FYNNEI. The CDR3 here is CASSELQGGGYTF.

This chain joins TRBV11-3 and TRBJ2-1; there is no DNA to check the TCRdb D call of TRBD1. The CDR3 consists of 18 residues. The germline gives CDR1 SGHNT, CDR2 YENEEA. CDR3 in amino acids: CASSSPPGTGTSYNEQFF.

The V gene is TRBV3-1, the J gene TRBJ2-5. The germline V gene has CDR1 LGHDT and CDR2 YNNKEL (reference sequence). The CDR3 totals 13 residues. The CDR3 reads CASSQAGSETQYF.

The V gene is TRBV19, the J gene TRBJ1-6. This CDR3 comprises 16 residues. Per the germline V gene, CDR1 is LNHDA and CDR2 is SQIVND (reference sequence). CDR3 amino acids: CASSIGLRRLNSPLHF.

J is TRBJ2-7 and V is TRBV5-1; TCRdb designates TRBD1, a call that cannot be tested without DNA. Germline values: CDR1 SGHRS, CDR2 YFSETQ. There are 14 residues in the CDR3. The CDR3 is CASSPVSGQREQYF. The full variable domain, rest sourced from reference TRBV5-1 and TRBJ2-7, is KAGVTQTPRYLIKTRGQQVTLSCSPISGHRSVSWYQQTPGQGLQFLFEYFSETQRNKGNFPGRFSGRQFSNSRSEMNVSTLELGDSALYLCASSPVSGQREQYFGPGTRLTVT.

This chain joins TRBV4-3 and TRBJ2-3; the TCRdb call, TRBD2, lacks DNA for checking. Germline CDR1 reads LGHNA; CDR2 reads YSLEER. The CDR3 covers 14 residues. The CDR3 is CASSLGGGIDTQYF.

V usage is TRBV27 and J usage is TRBJ1-1. This CDR3 is 13 amino acids long. Looked up from germline, CDR1 is MNHEY and CDR2 is SMNVEV (reference sequence). CDR3: CASTEWGNTEAFF.

CDR3 loop: CASSLWKGRTDTQYF. This chain links TRBV11-2 with TRBJ2-3. This CDR3 comprises 15 residues. Germline-derived CDR1 and CDR2 are SGHAT and FQNNGV.

The V and J genes are TRBV5-1 and TRBJ2-2; TCRdb designates TRBD2, a call that cannot be tested without DNA. Germline V gene data show CDR1 as SGHRS and CDR2 as YFSETQ. The CDR3 runs to 18 residues. CDR3 loop: CASSPRSRGGANTGELFF.

The chain is built from TRBV24-1 and TRBJ1-6. This CDR3 contains 13 residues. The germline V gene encodes CDR1 KGHDR and CDR2 SFDVKD. This CDR3 reads CATSAGPYSPLHF.